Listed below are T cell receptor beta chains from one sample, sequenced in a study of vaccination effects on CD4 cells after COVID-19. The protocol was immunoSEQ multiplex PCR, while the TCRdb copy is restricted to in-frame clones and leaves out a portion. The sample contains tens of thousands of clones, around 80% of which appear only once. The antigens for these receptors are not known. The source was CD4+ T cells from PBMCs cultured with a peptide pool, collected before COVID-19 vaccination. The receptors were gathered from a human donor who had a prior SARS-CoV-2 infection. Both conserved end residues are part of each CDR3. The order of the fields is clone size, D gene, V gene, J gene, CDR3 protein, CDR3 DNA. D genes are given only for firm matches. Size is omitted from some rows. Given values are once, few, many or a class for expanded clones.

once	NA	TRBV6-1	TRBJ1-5	CASSELGGEQPQHF	TGTGCCAGCAGTGAACTGGGGGGCGAGCAGCCCCAGCATTTT
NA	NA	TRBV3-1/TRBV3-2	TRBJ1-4	CASSQDPPGGRANEKLFF	TGTGCCAGCAGCCAAGATCCACCCGGGGGCAGGGCTAATGAAAAACTGTTTTTT
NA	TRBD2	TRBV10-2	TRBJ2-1	CASSEFKAGGQNEQFF	TGCGCCAGCAGTGAGTTCAAGGCGGGAGGTCAAAATGAGCAGTTCTTC
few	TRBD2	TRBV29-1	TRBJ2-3	CSVLGLAGVYTQYF	TGCAGCGTCCTAGGACTAGCGGGAGTTTATACGCAGTATTTT
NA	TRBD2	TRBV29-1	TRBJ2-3	CSVAGTSLSDTQYF	TGCAGCGTAGCAGGGACTAGCTTATCAGATACGCAGTATTTT
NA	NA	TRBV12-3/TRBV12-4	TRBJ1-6	CASSLETSPLHF	TGTGCCAGCAGTTTAGAGACTTCACCCCTCCACTTT
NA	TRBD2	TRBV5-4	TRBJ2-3	CASSLGLAGSTDTQYF	TGTGCCAGCAGCCTGGGACTAGCGGGGAGCACAGATACGCAGTATTTT
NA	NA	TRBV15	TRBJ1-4	CATSRDIYEKLFF	TGTGCCACCAGCAGAGACATATATGAAAAACTGTTTTTT
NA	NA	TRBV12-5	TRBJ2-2	CASGSLLGVRAGELFF	TGTGCTAGTGGTTCCCTCTTAGGAGTAAGGGCCGGGGAGCTGTTTTTT
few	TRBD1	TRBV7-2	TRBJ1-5	CASRGQAFQPQHF	TGTGCCAGCAGGGGACAGGCTTTTCAGCCCCAGCATTTT
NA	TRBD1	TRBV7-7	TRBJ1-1	CASSLGTDTEAFF	TGTGCTAGCAGCCTAGGGACAGATACTGAAGCTTTCTTT
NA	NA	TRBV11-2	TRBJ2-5	CASSLDFTRVETQYF	TGTGCCAGCAGCTTAGATTTCACGCGGGTGGAGACCCAGTACTTC
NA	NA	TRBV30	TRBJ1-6	CAWSVLPNSPLHF	TGTGCCTGGAGTGTACTCCCCAATTCACCCCTCCACTTT
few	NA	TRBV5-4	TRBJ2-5	CASSSRRGEETQYF	TGTGCCAGCAGCTCCCGTAGGGGGGAAGAGACCCAGTACTTC
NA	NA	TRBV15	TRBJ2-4	CATSRDRQGSAKNIQYF	TGTGCCACCAGCAGAGATAGGCAGGGAAGTGCCAAAAACATTCAGTACTTC
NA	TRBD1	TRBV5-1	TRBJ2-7	CASSPDRGGFVEQYF	TGCGCCAGCAGCCCAGACAGGGGTGGGTTTGTCGAGCAGTACTTC
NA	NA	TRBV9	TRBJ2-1	CASTDSGNSYNEQFF	TGTGCCAGCACCGATAGCGGCAACTCCTACAATGAGCAGTTCTTC
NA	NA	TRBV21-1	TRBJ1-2	CASSNLETGTGFLGHCGYTF	TGTGCCAGCAGCAACCTCGAAACCGGGACAGGGTTCCTGGGGCATTGTGGCTACACCTTC
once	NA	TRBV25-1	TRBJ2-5	CASSVSWAQETQYF	TGTGCCAGCAGTGTATCGTGGGCCCAAGAGACCCAGTACTTC
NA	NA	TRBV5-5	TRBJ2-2	CASSRTGTPTGELFF	TGTGCCAGCAGCCGTACGGGAACACCTACCGGGGAGCTGTTTTTT
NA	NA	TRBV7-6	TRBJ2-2	CASSLNPPSSKGVGELFF	TGTGCCAGCAGCTTAAACCCTCCCTCCTCCAAGGGGGTCGGGGAGCTGTTTTTT
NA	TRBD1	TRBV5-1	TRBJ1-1	CASSVTGVNTEAFF	TGCGCCAGCAGCGTAACAGGGGTTAACACTGAAGCTTTCTTT
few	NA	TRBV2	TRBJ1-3	CASSEGSGNTIYF	TGTGCCAGCAGTGAAGGGTCTGGAAACACCATATATTTT
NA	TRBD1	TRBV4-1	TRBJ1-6	CASSQDVTGAKNNSPLHF	TGCGCCAGCAGCCAAGATGTGACAGGGGCGAAAAATAATTCACCCCTCCACTTT
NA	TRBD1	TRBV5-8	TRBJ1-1	CASSLMTGGVTEAFF	TGTGCCAGCAGCTTGATGACAGGGGGCGTCACTGAAGCTTTCTTT
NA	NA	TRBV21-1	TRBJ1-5	CASSKVGGLFYQPQHF	TGTGCCAGCAGCAAAGTAGGTGGGCTCTTCTATCAGCCCCAGCATTTT
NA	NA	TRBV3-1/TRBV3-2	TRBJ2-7	CASSQVGVGFPNEQYF	TGTGCCAGCAGCCAAGTTGGTGTGGGTTTTCCGAACGAGCAGTACTTC
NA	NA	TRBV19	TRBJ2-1	CASFSEGWGEQFF	TGTGCCAGTTTCTCTGAGGGCTGGGGTGAGCAGTTCTTC
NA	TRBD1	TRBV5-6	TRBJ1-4	CASSWTQTGTNEKLFF	TGTGCCAGCAGCTGGACTCAGACAGGGACTAATGAAAAACTGTTTTTT
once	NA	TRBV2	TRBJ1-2	CASSRTGSPNYGYTF	TGTGCCAGCAGTCGTACAGGTTCTCCTAACTATGGCTACACCTTC
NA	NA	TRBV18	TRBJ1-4	CASSPSDLGSNEKLFF	TGTGCCAGCTCACCCTCGGACCTCGGGTCTAATGAAAAACTGTTTTTT
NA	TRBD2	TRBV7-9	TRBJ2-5	CASSRGVAGETQYF	TGTGCCAGCAGCCGGGGGGTAGCCGGGGAGACCCAGTACTTC
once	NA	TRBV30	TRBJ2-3	CALSRALLFDTQYF	TGTGCCTTATCACGGGCGTTACTTTTCGATACGCAGTATTTT
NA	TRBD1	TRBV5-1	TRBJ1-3	CASSWDSPGNTIYF	TGCGCCAGCAGCTGGGACAGTCCTGGAAACACCATATATTTT
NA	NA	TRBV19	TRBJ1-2	CASSPQGFYGYTF	TGTGCCAGTAGTCCACAGGGCTTCTATGGCTACACCTTC
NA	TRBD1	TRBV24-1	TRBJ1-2	CATEGTGAQKAYTF	TGTGCCACCGAAGGGACAGGGGCGCAAAAAGCCTACACCTTC
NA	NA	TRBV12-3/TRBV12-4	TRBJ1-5	CASSGTFGQPQHF	TGTGCCAGCAGTGGGACCTTTGGCCAGCCCCAGCATTTT
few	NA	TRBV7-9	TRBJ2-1	CASSFQGENYNEQFF	TGTGCCAGCAGCTTCCAAGGGGAGAATTACAATGAGCAGTTCTTC
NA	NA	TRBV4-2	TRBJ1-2	CASSQERPRTVYNYGYTF	TGTGCCAGCAGCCAAGAGCGGCCCCGGACAGTTTATAACTATGGCTACACCTTC
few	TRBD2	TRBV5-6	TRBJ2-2	CASREAGGGNTGELFF	TGTGCCAGCAGAGAAGCGGGGGGCGGGAACACCGGGGAGCTGTTTTTT
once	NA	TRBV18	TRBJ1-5	CASSPGTSSNQPQHF	TGTGCCAGCTCACCAGGGACATCCAGCAATCAGCCCCAGCATTTT
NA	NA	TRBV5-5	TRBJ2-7	CASSSVGGSEQYF	TGTGCCAGCAGCTCGGTGGGGGGATCCGAGCAGTACTTC
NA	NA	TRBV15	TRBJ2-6	CATSDSVWANVLTF	TGTGCCACCTCCGACAGTGTCTGGGCCAACGTCCTGACTTTC
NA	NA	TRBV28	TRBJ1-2	CASSLVSGGLDGYTF	TGTGCCAGCAGTTTAGTTTCCGGCGGTCTGGATGGCTACACCTTC
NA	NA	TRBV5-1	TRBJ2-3	CASSLGAQGGLGDTQYF	TGCGCCAGCAGCTTGGGTGCACAGGGTGGACTAGGGGATACGCAGTATTTT
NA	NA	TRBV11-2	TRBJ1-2	CASSPGSWVIYGYTF	TGTGCCAGCAGCCCCGGTTCTTGGGTGATCTATGGCTACACCTTC
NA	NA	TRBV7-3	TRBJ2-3	CASSPSRGGDTQYF	TGTGCCAGCAGCCCGTCCCGGGGAGGAGATACGCAGTATTTT
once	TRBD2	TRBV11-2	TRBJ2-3	CASSFSGGIADTQYF	TGTGCCAGCAGCTTCTCCGGGGGGATTGCAGATACGCAGTATTTT
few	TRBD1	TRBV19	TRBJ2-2	CASSMGQVNTGELFF	TGTGCCAGTAGTATGGGACAGGTGAACACCGGGGAGCTGTTTTTT